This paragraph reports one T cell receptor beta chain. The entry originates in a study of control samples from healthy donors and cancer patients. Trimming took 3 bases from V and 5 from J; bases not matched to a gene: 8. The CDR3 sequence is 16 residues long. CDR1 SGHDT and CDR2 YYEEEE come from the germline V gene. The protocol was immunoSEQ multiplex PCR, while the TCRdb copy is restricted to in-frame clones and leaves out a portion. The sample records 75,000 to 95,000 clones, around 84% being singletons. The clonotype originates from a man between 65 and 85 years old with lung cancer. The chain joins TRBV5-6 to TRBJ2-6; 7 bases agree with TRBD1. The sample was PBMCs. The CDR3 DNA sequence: TGTGCCAGCAGCTCAACAGGGGAAACTAGGGCCAACGTCCTGACTTTC. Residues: CASSSTGETRANVLTF.